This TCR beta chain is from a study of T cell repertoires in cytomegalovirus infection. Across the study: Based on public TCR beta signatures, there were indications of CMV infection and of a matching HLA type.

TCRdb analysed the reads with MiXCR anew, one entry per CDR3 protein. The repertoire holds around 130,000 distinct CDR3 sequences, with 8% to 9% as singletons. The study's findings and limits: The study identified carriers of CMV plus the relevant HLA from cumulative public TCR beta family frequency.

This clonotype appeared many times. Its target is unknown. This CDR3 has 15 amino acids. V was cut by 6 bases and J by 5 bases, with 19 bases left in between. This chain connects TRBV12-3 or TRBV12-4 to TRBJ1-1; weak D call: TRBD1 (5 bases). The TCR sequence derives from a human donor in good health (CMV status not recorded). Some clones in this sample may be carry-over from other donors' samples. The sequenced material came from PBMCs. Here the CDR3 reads CASSGGIFSSTEAFF. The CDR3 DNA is TGTGCCAGCAGCGGGGGAATCTTTTCTTCGACTGAAGCTTTCTTT.